This T cell receptor (beta chain) was sequenced in a study of blood T cell repertoires in COVID-19. The overall study: The samples span acute and convalescent COVID-19 from the United States, Italy and Spain.

The data were produced by immunoSEQ multiplex PCR, yet TCRdb's version contains in-frame clones alone and is incomplete. The sample yields a few hundred thousand clones, roughly nine tenths seen once. The V and J ends lost 4 bases and 6 bases respectively, with 15 bases between them. This CDR3 spans 14 amino acids. CDR1 is MNHEY, CDR2 SVGAGI, per germline. Sequenced sample: PBMCs or T cells enriched from blood (not recorded which). The chain links TRBV6-5 to TRBJ1-1; TRBD1 is a possible D gene (5 bases). The sequence derives from a woman aged 25-40 years who had recovered from COVID-19. This CDR3 reads CASSSTGGGAEAFF. CDR3 DNA sequence: TGTGCCAGCAGTTCCACCGGGGGGGGAGCTGAAGCTTTCTTT.